This T cell receptor (beta chain) emerged from a study of T cell changes during pregnancy in multiple sclerosis. The table came from immunoSEQ multiplex PCR; TCRdb's copy has only in-frame clones and leaves some out. This table has some 60,000 clones, under 95% appearing once. Germline lookup yields CDR1 MNHNS and CDR2 SASEGT. CDR3 size: 13 residues. Trimming shortened V by 6 bases and J by 4 bases, and 12 bases separated the two germline ends. Material: peripheral blood, obtained after pregnancy. The chain is built from TRBV6-1 and TRBJ1-2; no reliable D call. The clonotype was recovered from a female donor in good health, enrolled as a control in a pregnancy study. CDR3 bases: TGTGCCAGCAGGGAGGAGGCCTTCTATGGCTACACCTTC. The encoded protein is CASREEAFYGYTF.